This T cell receptor (beta chain) came from a study of blood T cell repertoires in COVID-19. TCRdb keeps only in-frame clones here, not all; method: immunoSEQ multiplex PCR. Among approximately 200,000 clones listed, roughly nine tenths were seen once. V was clipped by 5 bases and J by 4 bases; unmatched bases: 10. Germline CDR1 reads LGHNA; CDR2 reads YSLEER. The CDR3 has 16 amino acids. The chain couples TRBV4-3 to TRBJ2-3, with 9 positions matching TRBD2. The sequenced sample consisted of peripheral blood. The TCR sequence derives from a woman aged 45-65 years with acute or convalescent COVID-19. CDR3 region: CASSASRAGGADTQYF. In DNA form, the CDR3 reads TGCGCCAGCAGCGCCTCCCGAGCGGGGGGCGCAGATACGCAGTATTTT.